These 5 T cell receptor beta chains were all obtained from the same sample, sequenced in a study of identical twins. TCRdb recomputed calls from the 5' RACE reads with MiXCR, one row per CDR3 protein. Here the sample spans 1.5 million to 2 million distinct CDR3 sequences, around 33% being singletons. Material: cord blood. Every receptor here comes from a newborn girl in good health.

This chain links TRBV20-1 with TRBJ1-5, with TRBD1 matching over 7 bases. CDR1 DFQATT and CDR2 SNEGSKA come from the germline V gene (reference sequence). The CDR3 is made up of 12 amino acids. V was pared by 6 bases and J by 5 bases, with 4 bases of the junction left unmatched. CDR3 in amino acids: CSAGRGDQPQHF. CDR3 nucleotide sequence: TGCAGTGCCGGCAGGGGGGATCAGCCCCAGCATTTT.

The chain joins TRBV5-6 to TRBJ2-7, with 9 bases lining up with TRBD2. This CDR3 spans 15 amino acids. V gave up 3 bases and J gave up 2 bases; unmatched junction bases: 6. Looked up from germline, CDR1 is SGHDT and CDR2 is YYEEEE. The DNA for the CDR3 is TGTGCCAGCAGCTATGCGACTAGCGGTACCTACGAGCAGTACTTC. This codes for CASSYATSGTYEQYF.

The rearrangement links TRBV2 to TRBJ1-1; TRBD1 might be the D (5 bases). V shed 9 bases and J shed 0 bases, with 14 bases lying between them. The CDR3 spans 14 residues. Germline V lookup: CDR1 SNHLY, CDR2 FYNNEI. Here the CDR3 DNA reads TGTGCCAGTAACAATGGGGGTATGAACACTGAAGCTTTCTTT. Residues: CASNNGGMNTEAFF.

The chain joins TRBV6-6 to TRBJ1-1, with unresolved D. The CDR3 runs 16 residues. The V and J ends lost 2 bases and 0 bases respectively, with 13 bases between them. CDR1 is MNHNY, CDR2 SVGAGI, per germline (reference sequence). The CDR3 DNA reads as TGTGCCAGCAGTTACCCGGCAGGCCACATGAACACTGAAGCTTTCTTT. As protein: CASSYPAGHMNTEAFF.

This clonotype turned up a few times. The gene calls are TRBV2 and TRBJ1-2, with 8 bases matching TRBD1. Germline assignment: CDR1 SNHLY and CDR2 FYNNEI. The CDR3 totals 12 residues. J gave up 4 bases and V 8 bases, and 3 bases lay outside the gene matches. The CDR3 protein is CASGDRLYGYTF. The CDR3 DNA is TGTGCCAGCGGGGACAGGCTCTATGGCTACACCTTC.